This note documents a single T cell receptor beta chain sequence. Its antigen is not identified. A read error may produce the germline difference seen at one junction end. The source of the sample is a study of cytomegalovirus exposure and HLA in healthy donors. With 60 Vbeta and 13 Jbeta primers, the PCR was carried out. Clones were read by immunoSEQ multiplex PCR, and TCRdb kept only the in-frame ones, dropping some. In the table there are approximately 91,000 clones, around 73% of which are singletons. Study-level results: Most TCR sequences showed up rarely, but some public TCRs showed up in many donors. Apparent HLA restriction characterized most CMV-associated TCR beta chains in a later analysis.

At sampling all donors were nominally healthy, likely with unrecorded immune exposures. CDR3 length equals 15 residues. Germline V CDR1 and CDR2: SEHNR, FQNEAQ (reference sequence). V and J are TRBV7-9 and TRBJ1-1, with D maybe TRBD1 (5 bases). The material sequenced was PBMCs. The receptor was derived from a female donor in good health and CMV-seronegative. This CDR3 reads CSSSASPGGVAEAFF. DNA for the CDR3: TGTTCCAGCAGCGCATCCCCCGGGGGGGTAGCTGAAGCTTTCTTT.